This T cell receptor beta chain came from a study of early stage breast cancer tumors. Whole-study results and caveats: Tumor and normal breast were distinguished via blood comparison in about 90% of the 16 patients.

Clones were read by immunoSEQ multiplex PCR, and TCRdb kept only the in-frame ones, dropping some. The sample lists about 9,600 clones; around 70% were seen once. The V end was cut by 4 bases, the J end by 7 bases, with 11 bases between. The CDR3 has 11 residues. From germline, CDR1 is DFQATT and CDR2 SNEGSKA (reference sequence). Notes on this clone: Antigen unknown.

This TCR derives from a person aged 45 to 59 with breast cancer. What was sequenced was breast tumor tissue. The chain recombines TRBV20-1 with TRBJ2-7; no firm D call. CDR3 loop: CSATYFQEQYF. The CDR3 region has the DNA TGCAGTGCTACCTACTTCCAGGAGCAGTACTTC.